These 7 T cell receptor beta chains were all obtained from the same sample, sequenced in a study of siplizumab effects on memory and regulatory T cells. Measured with immunoSEQ multiplex PCR; TCRdb has only the in-frame clones, and not every one. This table has some 64,000 clones, about 80% appearing once. Source material: memory CD4+ T cells sorted from blood. Every receptor here comes from a human donor in good health.

The V and J genes are TRBV20-1 and TRBJ2-1; D is ambiguous. The CDR3 consists of 10 residues. V lost 5 bases to trimming and J lost 10 bases, with 9 bases between them. Germline V lookup: CDR1 DFQATT, CDR2 SNEGSKA (reference sequence). The CDR3 DNA sequence: TGCAGTGCTGACGGCGGCGAGCAGTTCTTC. Translated, it gives CSADGGEQFF.

The CDR3 region has the DNA TGTGCCTGGAGTCGAAATGACGGAAGCTATGGCTACACCTTC. Translation gives CAWSRNDGSYGYTF. The V gene is TRBV30, the J gene TRBJ1-2; D unresolved. Germline V gene data show CDR1 as GTSNPN and CDR2 as SVGIG (reference sequence). The CDR3 spans 14 residues. The V gene lost 2 bases and the J gene lost 4 bases, with 14 bases spanning the gap.

This clone appeared a single time. The rearrangement uses TRBV6-4 and TRBJ1-6; D remains unclear. Germline CDR1 reads MRHNA; CDR2 reads SNTAGT. The CDR3 runs 14 residues. Between the trimmed V and J ends, which lost 5 bases and 4 bases, there was a span of 9 bases. CDR3 in DNA: TGTGCCAGCAGTTTCACAGAGTATAATTCACCCCTCCACTTT. Residues: CASSFTEYNSPLHF.

This chain uses TRBV27 with TRBJ2-3; D is uncertain. CDR3 length: 12 residues. The germline CDR1 and CDR2 sequences are MNHEY and SMNVEV (reference sequence). V dropped 6 bases and J dropped 2 bases, with 6 bases sitting between them. CDR3 in amino acids: CASRINTDTQYF. As DNA, the CDR3 is TGTGCCAGCAGGATTAACACAGATACGCAGTATTTT.

The chain recombines TRBV30 with TRBJ2-5; D unresolved. The CDR3 consists of 15 residues. Germline CDR1 and CDR2: GTSNPN and SVGIG (reference sequence). Trimming removed 0 bases from V and 1 base from J, with 12 bases in between. Here the CDR3 DNA reads TGTGCCTGGAGTGTGAACCGATACTTCCAAGAGACCCAGTACTTC. Translating gives CAWSVNRYFQETQYF.

The rearrangement links TRBV6-1 to TRBJ2-7; a weak D match, TRBD2 (7 bases). V was cut by 1 base and J by 7 bases, with 17 bases left in between. This CDR3 contains 15 residues. Germline CDR1 is MNHNS and CDR2 is SASEGT. CDR3 loop: CASSEGGGAFREQYF. CDR3 nucleotide sequence: TGTGCCAGCAGTGAAGGCGGGGGCGCTTTTCGGGAGCAGTACTTC.

The chain couples TRBV25-1 to TRBJ2-5, with D possibly being TRBD1 (6 bases). Germline CDR1 and CDR2: MGHDK and SYGVNS. V shed 5 bases and J shed 2 bases, with 15 bases lying between them. The CDR3 totals 15 residues. CDR3 region: CASSKSTGLQETQYF. The CDR3 DNA is TGTGCCAGCAGTAAGTCGACAGGTTTACAAGAGACCCAGTACTTC.